The entry below gives a single T cell receptor (beta chain) sequence along with its context. The antigen remains unidentified. Deletions cut 3 bases from V and 4 bases from J, with 7 bases between. Per the germline V gene, CDR1 is LNHNV and CDR2 is YYDKDF (reference sequence). The CDR3 is 13 residues long. This entry comes from a study of radiotherapy plus CTLA-4 blockade in lung cancer. Study as a whole: 18% of patients responded objectively, and around 32% achieved disease control.

General observations from the study: There was expansion of tumor-derived TCR clones in blood after radiotherapy plus ipilimumab.

Those patients who had chemo-refractory metastatic non-small-cell lung cancer were given focal radiation along with CTLA-4 blockade through ipilimumab. Repertoires were generated with immunoSEQ multiplex PCR, while TCRdb's copy carries only in-frame clones and drops some. This table has 55,000 to 75,000 clones, 60% to 80% appearing once. This TCR was recovered from a human donor with non-small cell lung cancer whose response to radiotherapy plus ipilimumab could not be evaluated. Some clones in this sample may be carry-over from other donors' samples. V is TRBV15 and J is TRBJ1-3; no firm D call. The material was peripheral blood, obtained from a patient treated with radiotherapy plus ipilimumab. The CDR3 region is CATSSGGGNTIYF. In nucleotides, the CDR3 is TGTGCCACCAGCAGTGGAGGGGGAAACACCATATATTTT.